The 17 T cell receptor beta chains in this list originate from one sample, sequenced in a study of PD-1 blockade in classical Hodgkin lymphoma. The assay was immunoSEQ multiplex PCR, and TCRdb's table has in-frame clones only and misses some. This sample has about 13,000 clones, with roughly 80% found just once. Relapse was seen in all patients after autologous stem cell transplantation, and brentuximab vedotin exposure was variable. Sample: peripheral blood mononuclear cells (PBMCs), taken at baseline. Every receptor here comes from a human donor with classical Hodgkin lymphoma.

The chain combines TRBV19 with TRBJ2-2; D tentatively reads TRBD1 or TRBD2 (5 bases each). Germline V lookup: CDR1 LNHDA, CDR2 SQIVND (reference sequence). V dropped 7 bases and J dropped 0 bases, with 15 bases sitting between them. This CDR3 comprises 16 residues. CDR3 loop: CASTNPGPSNTGELFF. Written as DNA, the CDR3 is TGTGCCAGTACCAATCCGGGACCCTCGAACACCGGGGAGCTGTTTTTT.

V is TRBV6-1 and J is TRBJ2-3, with a possible D match to TRBD2 (7 bases). Trimming took 8 bases from V and 4 from J, leaving 16 bases between them. Looked up from germline, CDR1 is MNHNS and CDR2 is SASEGT. This CDR3 is 14 amino acids long. Here the CDR3 reads CASGGAGFSDTQYF. The CDR3 bases are TGTGCCAGCGGGGGGGCAGGGTTTTCAGATACGCAGTATTTT.

V is TRBV6-1 and J is TRBJ1-1; D not resolved. Looked up from germline, CDR1 is MNHNS and CDR2 is SASEGT. The CDR3 runs to 14 residues. V was clipped by 6 bases and J by 0 bases, with 11 bases between them. The DNA of the CDR3 is TGTGCCAGCAGCGAGACACTCATGAACACTGAAGCTTTCTTT. Encoded protein: CASSETLMNTEAFF.

This rearrangement joins TRBV7-9 to TRBJ2-3, with D tentatively TRBD2 (5 bases). The CDR3 consists of 12 residues. Germline V CDR1 and CDR2: SEHNR, FQNEAQ (reference sequence). The V end was cut by 7 bases, the J end by 14 bases, with 19 bases between. CDR3 in amino acids: CASNTGLGVLYF. CDR3 bases: TGTGCCAGCAACACGGGATTGGGAGTATTGTATTTT.

The rearrangement joins TRBV19 to TRBJ2-7; maybe TRBD1 (6 bases). The V gene's germline CDR1 is LNHDA and CDR2 SQIVND (reference sequence). The CDR3 has 14 amino acids. V lost 5 bases to trimming and J lost 7 bases, with 18 bases between them. CDR3 residues: CASSPYPGTREQYF. For the CDR3, the DNA is TGTGCCAGTAGTCCCTACCCCGGGACAAGGGAGCAGTACTTC.

This clone was detected only a few times. The chain carries TRBV11-2 and TRBJ2-2; 9 bases are a match to TRBD2. Germline V gene data show CDR1 as SGHAT and CDR2 as FQNNGV. Trimming removed 4 bases from V and 5 bases from J; junction bases left unmatched: 8. The CDR3 spans 16 residues. The CDR3 here is CASSSIAGVETGELFF. The CDR3 DNA reads TGTGCCAGCAGCTCCATAGCGGGAGTTGAAACCGGGGAGCTGTTTTTT.

V and J are TRBV27 and TRBJ1-1; tentative D call: TRBD1 (5 bases). The CDR3 length is 12 residues. Between the trimmed V and J ends, which lost 8 bases and 1 base, there was a span of 8 bases. The germline gives CDR1 MNHEY, CDR2 SMNVEV (reference sequence). The CDR3 sequence: CASRQGNTEAFF. The CDR3 bases are TGTGCCAGCCGGCAGGGGAACACTGAAGCTTTCTTT.

The rearrangement joins TRBV28 to TRBJ2-5; D remains ambiguous. CDR3 size: 11 residues. Germline values: CDR1 MDHEN, CDR2 SYDVKM. Trimming pared 5 bases from V and 5 bases from J, leaving 6 bases between. CDR3 nucleotide sequence: TGTGCCAGCAGTCCCGCGGAGACCCAGTACTTC. As protein: CASSPAETQYF.

This chain joins TRBV6-1 and TRBJ2-7, with 9 bases that match TRBD1. V trimming: 7 bases; J trimming: 5 bases; junction bases outside the gene matches: 9. Per germline, CDR1 MNHNS and CDR2 SASEGT. The CDR3 contains 14 residues. The CDR3 coding sequence is TGTGCCAGCAAAGCCGGGACAGGGTCCCACGAGCAGTACTTC. As protein: CASKAGTGSHEQYF.

The chain uses TRBV5-5 and TRBJ2-7; TRBD2 matches 7 bases. Germline V gives CDR1 SGHKS, CDR2 YYEKEE (reference sequence). The CDR3 extends over 14 amino acids. With 4 bases clipped from V and 2 bases from J, the junction kept 6 bases outside the gene matches. The CDR3 DNA follows: TGTGCCAGCAGCCGGGGAGGGCCAGCCTACGAGCAGTACTTC. Translated: CASSRGGPAYEQYF.

This chain's CDR3 is CASSAWTSGTGELFF. CDR3 nucleotides: TGTGCCAGCAGTGCCTGGACTAGCGGGACCGGGGAGCTGTTTTTT. The chain joins TRBV6-1 to TRBJ2-2; 11 bases fit TRBD2. Germline V CDR1 and CDR2: MNHNS, SASEGT. Unmatched junction bases numbered 3, after V lost 4 bases and J lost 5 bases. The CDR3 runs 15 residues.

The chain recombines TRBV6-1 with TRBJ2-3, with 8 positions matching TRBD2. The J segment lost 3 bases and the V segment lost 7 bases, leaving 6 bases of the junction unmatched. The germline V gene has CDR1 MNHNS and CDR2 SASEGT. This CDR3 has 14 residues. Here the CDR3 reads CASKLAEATDTQYF. DNA for the CDR3: TGTGCCAGCAAACTAGCGGAAGCGACAGATACGCAGTATTTT.

The genes are TRBV2 and TRBJ2-3; TRBD2 matches 11 bases. The CDR3 sequence is 16 residues long. Germline CDR1 is SNHLY and CDR2 is FYNNEI. Trimming at V came to 8 bases and at J to 2 bases, leaving 9 bases not matched to a gene. The CDR3 DNA reads TGTGCCAGCGGGGGACTAGCGGTCCTACACACAGATACGCAGTATTTT. It specifies CASGGLAVLHTDTQYF.

The rearrangement uses TRBV6-5 and TRBJ2-3; no clear D gene. In germline, CDR1 is MNHEY, CDR2 SVGAGI. CDR3 length equals 14 residues. V was shortened by 4 bases and J by 0 bases, with 8 bases between the two germline ends. For the CDR3, the DNA is TGTGCCAGCAGTTTGGCGTCTAGCACAGATACGCAGTATTTT. Protein: CASSLASSTDTQYF.

The chain employs TRBV5-5 and TRBJ2-1; 14 nucleotides agree with TRBD2. V was pared by 3 bases and J by 6 bases, with 5 bases of the junction left unmatched. CDR1 and CDR2 from the germline V gene are SGHKS and YYEKEE (reference sequence). The CDR3 covers 16 residues. The CDR3 protein is CASSYWTSGRFNEQFF. CDR3 coding DNA: TGTGCCAGCAGCTACTGGACTAGCGGGAGGTTCAATGAGCAGTTCTTC.

The rearrangement links TRBV7-3 to TRBJ2-2; possibly TRBD1 for D (5 bases). This CDR3 has 12 residues. Deletions cut 5 bases from V and 7 bases from J, with 8 bases between. CDR1 and CDR2 (germline): SGHTA, FQGTGA. For the CDR3, the DNA is TGTGCCAGCAGCCAAGGGGTCGGGGAGCTGTTTTTT. This translates into CASSQGVGELFF.

The genes are TRBV5-8 and TRBJ2-5; D is undetermined. CDR1 and CDR2 (germline): SGHTS, YDEGEE. The V gene lost 0 bases and the J gene lost 5 bases, with 2 bases spanning the gap. The CDR3 has 11 amino acids. CDR3 DNA sequence: TGTGCCAGCAGCTTGGCTGAGACCCAGTACTTC. Translation: CASSLAETQYF.